This T cell receptor (beta chain) was sequenced for a study of T-cell reconstitution after alpha-beta-depleted transplantation in children. Unique molecular identifiers were incorporated when the TCRbeta library was constructed. TCRdb called the PCR reads again in MiXCR, with one record for every CDR3 protein. The sample has about 480,000 distinct CDR3 sequences, around 12% seen once; the top ten hold more than 5.5%. The CDR3 consists of 18 residues. The V gene's germline CDR1 is LGHDT and CDR2 YNNKEL (reference sequence). V was cut by 1 base and J by 3 bases, with 21 bases left in between. This chain joins TRBV3-1 and TRBJ2-5, with D perhaps given as TRBD1 or TRBD2 (5 bases each). This clonotype was sampled from a human donor who donated a stem cell graft to a child with combined immunodeficiency. Here the sequenced sample was PBMCs from the stem cell graft donor, taken from the stem cell graft. As DNA, the CDR3 is TGTGCCAGCAGCCAAGTATTATATGGGGGAAAAAAGGAAGAGACCCAGTACTTC. It is translated as CASSQVLYGGKKEETQYF.